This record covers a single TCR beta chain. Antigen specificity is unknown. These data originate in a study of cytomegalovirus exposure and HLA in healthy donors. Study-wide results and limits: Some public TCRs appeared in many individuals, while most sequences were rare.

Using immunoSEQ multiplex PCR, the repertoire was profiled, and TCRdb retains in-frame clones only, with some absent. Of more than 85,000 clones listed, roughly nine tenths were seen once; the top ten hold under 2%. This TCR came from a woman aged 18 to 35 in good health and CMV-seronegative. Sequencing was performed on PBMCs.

The CDR3 loop reads CASSQSSGHNTGELFF. CDR3 DNA sequence: TGCGCCAGCAGCCAATCCTCGGGACACAACACCGGGGAGCTGTTTTTT. The chain carries TRBV4-3 and TRBJ2-2; maybe TRBD1 (6 bases). The CDR3 sequence is 16 residues long. Per the germline V gene, CDR1 is LGHNA and CDR2 is YSLEER. V was clipped by 2 bases and J by 2 bases, with 12 bases between them.